This T cell receptor beta chain was profiled in a study of CD8 T cells in Susac syndrome. The RNA, roughly 0.45 to 1 ug, was put through reverse transcription using random hexamers. With immunoSEQ multiplex PCR, TCR beta CDR3 was amplified across 54 Vbeta and 13 Jbeta. Using its own MiXCR run on the immunoSEQ multiplex PCR reads, TCRdb lists one record per CDR3 protein. The data contain around 200,000 distinct CDR3 sequences, approximately 90% of them seen just once; the ten biggest clones take up 0.1% to 0.15%. As to this clonotype: Its antigen is currently unknown.

The multiple sclerosis controls, all treatment-naive patients, had relapsing-remitting disease that was stable or active. TEMRA cells underwent FACS enrichment and CD8+ and CD4+ T cells underwent negative isolation. Germline V lookup: CDR1 MNHNY, CDR2 SVGAGI (reference sequence). The CDR3 is 16 residues long. V lost 0 bases, J lost 4 bases, and 15 bases lay in between. Study results and caveats: That the number of individuals in its TCR sequencing and HLA analysis was relatively small was acknowledged by the study.

Sequencing input: CD8+ T cells from PBMCs. This TCR came from a human donor with multiple sclerosis. The rearrangement links TRBV6-6 to TRBJ2-5; D possibly matches TRBD1 or TRBD2 (5 bases each). The CDR3 nucleotides are TGTGCCAGCAGTTACTCGAATCTTATTGGGGGAGAGACCCAGTACTTC. Amino acids: CASSYSNLIGGETQYF.